One and the same sample provided the 8 T cell receptor beta chains below, sequenced in a study of T cells in Graves' hyperthyroidism and ophthalmopathy. There were TCR beta CDR3 regions amplified from RNA transcripts. Primed by the HTBI set, a first-round RT-PCR was run on the TCR CDR3. TCRdb independently ran MiXCR on the multiplex PCR reads; one entry per CDR3 protein. The repertoire holds more than 300,000 distinct CDR3 sequences, with approximately 17% as singletons. The sequencing sample was made of blood. Source of these receptors: a man aged 18 to 29 with Graves' ophthalmopathy.

This clonotype showed up many times. The chain combines TRBV7-9 with TRBJ2-3; D is possibly TRBD1 or TRBD2 (5 bases each). The V gene lost 1 base and the J gene lost 0 bases, with 8 bases spanning the gap. There are 15 residues in the CDR3. Germline loops: CDR1 SEHNR, CDR2 FQNEAQ (reference sequence). CDR3 in amino acids: CASSLGWGSTDTQYF. CDR3 sequence (DNA): TGTGCCAGCAGCTTAGGTTGGGGGAGCACAGATACGCAGTATTTT.

This clonotype was picked up a small number of times. V and J are TRBV2 and TRBJ2-5; 8 bases map to TRBD1. The CDR3 loop spans 14 amino acids. Germline CDR1 SNHLY, CDR2 FYNNEI. V dropped 6 bases and J dropped 3; count of bases not matched to a gene: 6. Written as DNA, the CDR3 is TGTGCCAGCAGATTGACAGGGGCCAAAGAGACCCAGTACTTC. Translating it yields CASRLTGAKETQYF.

This clonotype was seen repeatedly, ten times or more. The chain couples TRBV6-1 to TRBJ1-5; D gene uncertain. Trimming removed 6 bases from V and 5 bases from J, with 14 bases in between. There are 14 residues in the CDR3. CDR1 MNHNS and CDR2 SASEGT come from the germline V gene. CDR3: CASSGSYTYQPQHF. In DNA form, the CDR3 reads TGTGCCAGCAGCGGGAGCTACACATATCAGCCCCAGCATTTT.

This clonotype was seen a few times. The chain employs TRBV15 and TRBJ1-5, with D possibly TRBD1 on 5 matching bases. Germline V gene data show CDR1 as LNHNV and CDR2 as YYDKDF (reference sequence). This CDR3 region has 18 residues. Trimming pared 2 bases from V and 6 bases from J, leaving 23 bases between. The CDR3 spells CATSRSGPGTNLGQPQHF. DNA for the CDR3: TGTGCCACCAGCAGAAGTGGTCCCGGGACCAACCTGGGTCAGCCCCAGCATTTT. Complete variable domain (other parts from reference TRBV15 and TRBJ1-5): DAMVIQNPRYQVTQFGKPVTLSCSQTLNHNVMYWYQQKSSQAPKLLFHYYDKDFNNEADTPDNFQSRRPNTSFCFLDIRSPGLGDTAMYLCATSRSGPGTNLGQPQHFGDGTRLSIL.

This clonotype came up a few times. The chain uses TRBV2 and TRBJ2-1; D call uncertain. Trimming left V 7 bases short and J 10 bases short, with 11 bases between. The CDR3 extends over 11 amino acids. The germline gives CDR1 SNHLY, CDR2 FYNNEI. The CDR3 loop reads CASISTTEQFF. CDR3 nucleotide sequence: TGTGCCAGCATAAGCACTACCGAGCAGTTCTTC.

This clonotype was seen a handful of times. The chain has TRBV12-3 or TRBV12-4 and TRBJ1-3; D gene ambiguous. CDR3 length: 16 residues. With 5 bases removed from V and 0 bases from J, the gap between germline ends came to 14 bases. The CDR3 bases are TGTGCCAGCAGTCAGTCCTCAGGTCACTCTGGAAACACCATATATTTT. Its protein is CASSQSSGHSGNTIYF.

The chain joins TRBV5-1 to TRBJ1-1; D might be TRBD1 (5 bases). Germline-derived CDR1 and CDR2 are SGHRS and YFSETQ. The CDR3 runs 15 residues. The V end lost 2 bases, the J end lost 1 base, and 12 bases lay between the germline ends. The CDR3 loop reads CASSLRDGSNTEAFF. Here the CDR3 DNA reads TGCGCCAGCAGCTTAAGGGACGGATCGAACACTGAAGCTTTCTTT.

This chain connects TRBV29-1 to TRBJ2-1; D not certain. The CDR3 covers 15 residues. CDR1 is SQVTM, CDR2 ANQGSEA, per germline. With 0 bases removed from V and 4 bases from J, the gap between germline ends came to 13 bases. This CDR3 is CSVEDSARLYNEQFF. DNA of the CDR3: TGCAGCGTTGAAGATTCGGCGCGGTTATACAATGAGCAGTTCTTC.